Listed below are T cell receptor beta chains from one sample, sequenced in a study of cytomegalovirus exposure and HLA in healthy donors. Only in-frame clones appear in the TCRdb table, and some are missing; sequencing was by immunoSEQ multiplex PCR. The profile covers 100,000 to 150,000 clones, with roughly four fifths appearing a single time and roughly 7.5% taken by the ten largest. Sequencing was performed on PBMCs. These receptors were taken from a male donor in good health and CMV-seronegative. Each CDR3 is given with its conserved first and last residue. A D gene is named only where the DNA matches it firmly. Size is omitted from some rows. Given values are once, few, many or a class for expanded clones.

d_call	v_call	cdr3_length	clone_size	j_call	cdr3_nt	cdr3_aa
-	TRBV5-5	12	-	TRBJ2-1	TGTGCCAGCAGCCAAGGGGATCGCGAGCAGTTCTTC	CASSQGDREQFF
TRBD1	TRBV7-7	15	once	TRBJ2-5	TGTGCTAGCAGTCAGAGACAGGGCGGTCGAGAGACCCAGTACTTC	CASSQRQGGRETQYF
TRBD1	TRBV18	14	-	TRBJ2-1	TGTGCCAGCTCAGGACAGGGTCTCTCGCGTGAGCAGTTCTTC	CASSGQGLSREQFF
TRBD1	TRBV28	18	-	TRBJ2-2	TGTGCCAGCAGTTTAGATGGTTTTGGACAGGGGAACACCGGGGAGCTGTTTTTT	CASSLDGFGQGNTGELFF
TRBD2	TRBV5-4	15	-	TRBJ2-7	TGTGCCAGCAGCTCCCGGGGGGGTTTACTCAACGAGCAGTACTTC	CASSSRGGLLNEQYF
TRBD1	TRBV11-2	15	few	TRBJ2-2	TGTGCCAGCAGCTTAGGGGACAGAAGCACCGGGGAGCTGTTTTTT	CASSLGDRSTGELFF
-	TRBV18	15	-	TRBJ1-3	TGTGCCAGCTCACCAAATTCTCCCTCTGGAAACACCATATATTTT	CASSPNSPSGNTIYF
-	TRBV27	11	-	TRBJ2-7	TGTGCCAGCGGTCACTTATACGAGCAGTACTTC	CASGHLYEQYF
-	TRBV15	15	-	TRBJ2-7	TGTGCCACCAGCAGAGAGTATAAAACACACTACGAGCAGTACTTC	CATSREYKTHYEQYF
TRBD1	TRBV5-1	15	few	TRBJ2-1	TGCGCCAGCAGCATCCAGACAGGGCAATGGGAAGAGCAGTTCTTC	CASSIQTGQWEEQFF
TRBD1	TRBV6-5	15	-	TRBJ2-3	TGTGCCAGCAGTTATGGACAGGGGGCAGGAGATACGCAGTATTTT	CASSYGQGAGDTQYF
TRBD1	TRBV6-5	15	-	TRBJ1-5	TGTGCCAGCAGCTCGGACAGGAATAGCAATCAGCCCCAGCATTTT	CASSSDRNSNQPQHF
-	TRBV27	14	once	TRBJ1-5	TGTGCCAGCAGTCTTCTCCTAGGCAATCAGCCCCAGCATTTT	CASSLLLGNQPQHF
-	TRBV19	17	-	TRBJ1-6	TGTGCCAGTAGTATAGATTCGGCAGGGAGGCGTAATTCACCCCTCCACTTT	CASSIDSAGRRNSPLHF
TRBD1	TRBV11-2	15	-	TRBJ2-7	TGTGCCAGCAGCTTAGTGTCGGGACAGGGGTACGAGCAGTACTTC	CASSLVSGQGYEQYF
-	TRBV18	18	once	TRBJ1-3	TGTGCCAGCTCACCCTTCGCGGCCCAGTCTAGCTACGGAAACACCATATATTTT	CASSPFAAQSSYGNTIYF
-	TRBV9	15	-	TRBJ1-5	TGTGCCAGCAGCGTAGGACAGGAGGGCAATCAGCCCCAGCATTTT	CASSVGQEGNQPQHF
-	TRBV6-6	14	-	TRBJ2-2	TGTGCCAGCAGATTTGACATAAACACCGGGGAGCTGTTTTTT	CASRFDINTGELFF
TRBD2	TRBV2	14	-	TRBJ2-3	TGTGCCAGCACTCTCACTAGCGGGCCAGATACGCAGTATTTT	CASTLTSGPDTQYF
TRBD2	TRBV28	13	-	TRBJ2-3	TGTGCCAGCGGTAGCGGGGGGGCCGATACGCAGTATTTT	CASGSGGADTQYF
-	TRBV30	11	-	TRBJ1-4	TGTGCCTGGAGGTTGCGTGAAAAACTGTTTTTT	CAWRLREKLFF
-	TRBV19	14	-	TRBJ2-4	TGTGCCATAGAACGGGTGGGGGGCAAAAACATTCAGTACTTC	CAIERVGGKNIQYF
TRBD1	TRBV7-2	16	-	TRBJ1-5	TGTGCCAGCAGCCCCCCGGGGACAGGGGGCAATCAGCCCCAGCATTTT	CASSPPGTGGNQPQHF
TRBD1	TRBV19	17	-	TRBJ1-5	TGTGCCAGTAGTATTAGTCACGGAGGGACAGGGCCTCAGCCCCAGCATTTT	CASSISHGGTGPQPQHF
TRBD1	TRBV6-5	14	-	TRBJ1-6	TGTGCCAGCAACCCAGGGGGCTATAATTCACCCCTCCACTTT	CASNPGGYNSPLHF
TRBD1	TRBV28	14	-	TRBJ1-5	TGTGCCAGCAGTTTACCAGGGGGCGGTCAGCCCCAGCATTTT	CASSLPGGGQPQHF
TRBD1	TRBV6-5	14	-	TRBJ1-4	TGTGCCAGCAGGGGGGGGACAGGTTATGAAAAACTGTTTTTT	CASRGGTGYEKLFF
TRBD1	TRBV7-2	15	-	TRBJ2-5	TGTGCCAGCAGCGAGGGACAGACGTACCAAGAGACCCAGTACTTC	CASSEGQTYQETQYF
-	TRBV9	15	few	TRBJ2-1	TGTGCCAGCAGCGTAGGCGCCGCCACCTACAATGAGCAGTTCTTC	CASSVGAATYNEQFF
TRBD2	TRBV7-8	13	-	TRBJ2-5	TGTGCCACGACGGGGGGGGCGGCGGAGACCCAGTACTTC	CATTGGAAETQYF
TRBD1	TRBV7-3	14	-	TRBJ2-7	TGTGCCAGCAGCCCCCAGACAGGGGGCTACGAGCAGTACTTC	CASSPQTGGYEQYF
-	TRBV6-4	14	-	TRBJ2-2	TGTGCCAGCAGTGAGCTAGCAGGCACCGGGGAGCTGTTTTTT	CASSELAGTGELFF
TRBD2	TRBV28	17	-	TRBJ2-3	TGTGCCAGCACCCCACACAAAGCGGGATTGGGCACAGATACGCAGTATTTT	CASTPHKAGLGTDTQYF
TRBD1	TRBV19	15	-	TRBJ1-5	TGTGCCAGTAAACACGGACAGGGCGGCAATCAGCCCCAGCATTTT	CASKHGQGGNQPQHF
-	TRBV5-1	15	-	TRBJ2-2	TGCGCCAGCAGCTTCTCCACAGCGAACACCGGGGAGCTGTTTTTT	CASSFSTANTGELFF
TRBD2	TRBV27	19	-	TRBJ2-7	TGTGCCAGCAGTTCACAACTAGCGGGAGTATCTCGAAGCTCCTACGAGCAGTACTTC	CASSSQLAGVSRSSYEQYF
TRBD2	TRBV7-2	15	few	TRBJ2-1	TGTGCCAGCAGTTCAGGACTAGCCTCGGCCAGTGAGCAGTTCTTC	CASSSGLASASEQFF
-	TRBV2	14	few	TRBJ2-7	TGTGCCAGCACGAGGTCCTACAAATCGTACGAGCAGTACTTC	CASTRSYKSYEQYF
-	TRBV7-2	13	-	TRBJ2-7	TGTGCCAGCAGCTTACCCAGCTCCTACGAGCAGTACTTC	CASSLPSSYEQYF
TRBD2	TRBV6-6	15	-	TRBJ2-7	TGTGCCAGCAGTTACCCGACTAGCGGTACCTACGAGCAGTACTTC	CASSYPTSGTYEQYF
-	TRBV29-1	14	-	TRBJ2-1	TGCAGCGTGGTGAAGCGGGCCTCCTACAATGAGCAGTTCTTC	CSVVKRASYNEQFF
-	TRBV5-5	15	-	TRBJ1-6	TGTGCCAGCAGCTTATCGGGTTATGCTAATTCACCCCTCCACTTT	CASSLSGYANSPLHF
TRBD1	TRBV15	15	-	TRBJ2-7	TGTGCCACCAGCACGGAACACAGGGGTCCCTCCGGGCAGTACTTC	CATSTEHRGPSGQYF
TRBD2	TRBV28	16	once	TRBJ2-2	TGTGCCAGCACCGATGCCCCCCGGGGGGTCACCGGGGAGCTGTTTTTT	CASTDAPRGVTGELFF
TRBD2	TRBV7-9	16	-	TRBJ2-1	TGTGCCAGCAGCTTAGGCCGGACTAGCGGGGGGGGTGAGCAGTTCTTC	CASSLGRTSGGGEQFF
TRBD2	TRBV11-2	15	few	TRBJ2-1	TGTGCCAGCAGCTTACCAGCGGGGGCCCTGTGGGAGCAGTTCTTC	CASSLPAGALWEQFF
-	TRBV7-2	16	-	TRBJ1-2	TGTGCCAGCAGCTTAAACCCCGACATCCTTATCGGTGGCTACACCTTC	CASSLNPDILIGGYTF
-	TRBV4-3	15	-	TRBJ1-2	TGCGCCAGCAGCCGAGTACTGACAGCCCTATCTGGCTACACCTTC	CASSRVLTALSGYTF
TRBD1	TRBV19	17	-	TRBJ1-1	TGTGCCAGTAGTTTTAGACAGGGGACTCGGGAAAACACTGAAGCTTTCTTT	CASSFRQGTRENTEAFF
-	TRBV10-2	16	-	TRBJ2-2	TGCGCCAGCAGTGAGTCCTACGGACTGATTACCGGGGAGCTGTTTTTT	CASSESYGLITGELFF
-	TRBV18	15	-	TRBJ1-3	TGTGCCAGCTCAAGAGGGATCGACTCTGGAAACACCATATATTTT	CASSRGIDSGNTIYF
-	TRBV27	14	-	TRBJ1-1	TGTGCCAGCAGTGGTAACAACATGAACACTGAAGCTTTCTTT	CASSGNNMNTEAFF
TRBD2	TRBV11-2	15	-	TRBJ2-1	TGTGCCAGCAGCTCCTCCCGGCGGGAGAATAATGAGCAGTTCTTC	CASSSSRRENNEQFF